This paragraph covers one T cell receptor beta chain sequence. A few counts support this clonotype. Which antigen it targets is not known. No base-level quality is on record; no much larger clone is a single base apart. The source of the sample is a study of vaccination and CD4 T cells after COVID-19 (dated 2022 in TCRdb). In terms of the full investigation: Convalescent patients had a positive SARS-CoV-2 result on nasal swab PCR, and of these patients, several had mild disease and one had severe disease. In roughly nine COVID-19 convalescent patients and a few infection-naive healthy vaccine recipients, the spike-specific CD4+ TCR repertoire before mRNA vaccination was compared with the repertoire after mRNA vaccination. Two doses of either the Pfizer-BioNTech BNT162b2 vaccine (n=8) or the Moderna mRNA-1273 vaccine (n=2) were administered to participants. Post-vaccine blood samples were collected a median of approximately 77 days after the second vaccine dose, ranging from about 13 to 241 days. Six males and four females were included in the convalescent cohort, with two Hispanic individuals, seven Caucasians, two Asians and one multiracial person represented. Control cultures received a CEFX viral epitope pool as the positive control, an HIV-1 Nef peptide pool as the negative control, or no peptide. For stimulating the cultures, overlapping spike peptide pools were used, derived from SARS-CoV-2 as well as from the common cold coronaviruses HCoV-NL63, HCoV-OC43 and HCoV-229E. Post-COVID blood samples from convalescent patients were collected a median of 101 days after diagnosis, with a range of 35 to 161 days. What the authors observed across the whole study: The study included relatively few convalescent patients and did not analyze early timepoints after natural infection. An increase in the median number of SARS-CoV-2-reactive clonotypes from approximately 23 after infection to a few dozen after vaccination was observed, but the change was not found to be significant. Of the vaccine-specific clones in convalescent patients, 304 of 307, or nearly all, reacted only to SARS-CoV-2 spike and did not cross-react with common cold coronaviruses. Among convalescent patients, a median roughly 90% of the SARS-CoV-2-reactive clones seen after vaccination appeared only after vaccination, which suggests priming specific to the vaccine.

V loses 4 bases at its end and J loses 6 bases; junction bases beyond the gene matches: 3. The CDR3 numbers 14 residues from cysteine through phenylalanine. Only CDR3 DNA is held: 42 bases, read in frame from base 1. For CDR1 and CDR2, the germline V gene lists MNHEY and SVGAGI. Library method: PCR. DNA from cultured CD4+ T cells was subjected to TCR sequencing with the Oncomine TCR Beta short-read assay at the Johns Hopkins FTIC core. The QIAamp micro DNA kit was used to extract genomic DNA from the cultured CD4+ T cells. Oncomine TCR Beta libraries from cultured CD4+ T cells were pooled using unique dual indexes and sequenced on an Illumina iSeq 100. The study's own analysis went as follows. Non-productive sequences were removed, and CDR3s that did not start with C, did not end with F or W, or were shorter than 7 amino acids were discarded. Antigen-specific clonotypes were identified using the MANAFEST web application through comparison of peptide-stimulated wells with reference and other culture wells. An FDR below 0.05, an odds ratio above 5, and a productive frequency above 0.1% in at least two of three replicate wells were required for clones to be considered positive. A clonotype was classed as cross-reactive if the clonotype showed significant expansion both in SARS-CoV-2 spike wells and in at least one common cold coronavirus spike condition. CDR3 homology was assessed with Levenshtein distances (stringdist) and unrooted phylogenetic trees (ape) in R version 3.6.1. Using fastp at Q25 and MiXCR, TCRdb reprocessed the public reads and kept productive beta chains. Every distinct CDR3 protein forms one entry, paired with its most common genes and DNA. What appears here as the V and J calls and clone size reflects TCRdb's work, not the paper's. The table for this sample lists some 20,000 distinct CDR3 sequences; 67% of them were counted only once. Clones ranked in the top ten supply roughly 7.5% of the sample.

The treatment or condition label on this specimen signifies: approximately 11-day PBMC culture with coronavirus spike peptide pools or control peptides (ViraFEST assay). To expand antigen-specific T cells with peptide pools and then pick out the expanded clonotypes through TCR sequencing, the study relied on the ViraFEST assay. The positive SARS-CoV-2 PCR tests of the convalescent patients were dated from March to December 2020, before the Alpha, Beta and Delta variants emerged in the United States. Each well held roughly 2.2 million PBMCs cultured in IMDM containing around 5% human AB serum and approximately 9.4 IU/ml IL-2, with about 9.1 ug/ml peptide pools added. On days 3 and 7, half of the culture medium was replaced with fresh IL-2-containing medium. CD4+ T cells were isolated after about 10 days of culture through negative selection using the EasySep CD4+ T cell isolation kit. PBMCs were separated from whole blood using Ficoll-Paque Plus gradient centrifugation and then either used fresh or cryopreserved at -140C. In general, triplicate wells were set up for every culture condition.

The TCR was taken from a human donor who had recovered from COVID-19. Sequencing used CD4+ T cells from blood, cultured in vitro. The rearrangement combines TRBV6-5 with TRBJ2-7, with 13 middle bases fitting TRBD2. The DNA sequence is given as TGTGCCAGCAGTTTCAGGACTAGCGGGAGCGAGCAGTACTTC. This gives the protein CASSFRTSGSEQYF.